These 32 T cell receptor beta chains originate from one sample sequenced in a study of graft-versus-host responses after intestinal transplantation. Using immunoSEQ multiplex PCR, the repertoire was profiled, and TCRdb retains in-frame clones only, with some absent. The profile covers some 50,000 clones, with 70% to 85% appearing a single time and around 0.48% taken by the ten largest. Their recognized antigens are unknown. The sample here was unstimulated CD4+ T cells sorted from spleen or lymph node cells, taken before transplant. The origin of the receptors is a human donor who was the organ donor for an intestinal transplant.

The chain links TRBV30 to TRBJ2-7; D is perhaps TRBD2 (6 bases). Looked up from germline, CDR1 is GTSNPN and CDR2 is SVGIG (reference sequence). This CDR3 spans 13 amino acids. The ends were cut back, 5 bases at V and 3 bases at J, with 14 bases in the middle. CDR3 region: CAWRGKGVYEQYF. The CDR3 DNA follows: TGTGCCTGGCGGGGGAAGGGTGTCTACGAGCAGTACTTC.

This rearrangement joins TRBV11-3 to TRBJ2-7, with D perhaps given as TRBD1 or TRBD2 (5 bases each). The CDR3 sequence is 13 residues long. CDR1 and CDR2 (germline): SGHNT, YENEEA. V lost 3 bases and J lost 5, with 11 bases in between. The CDR3 DNA follows: TGTGCCAGCAGCTTTGGTTGGGGGAACGAGCAGTACTTC. This encodes CASSFGWGNEQYF. Together with reference TRBV11-3 and TRBJ2-7, the CDR3 gives the full variable domain: EAGVVQSPRYKIIEKKQPVAFWCNPISGHNTLYWYLQNLGQGPELLIRYENEEAVDDSQLPKDRFSAERLKGVDSTLKIQPAELGDSAVYLCASSFGWGNEQYFGPGTRLTVT.

The J gene is TRBJ2-2, the V gene TRBV7-9; 10 bases agree with TRBD1. CDR3 size: 16 residues. CDR1 is SEHNR, CDR2 FQNEAQ, per germline (reference sequence). With 5 bases clipped from V and 4 bases from J, the junction kept 7 bases outside the gene matches. DNA for the CDR3: TGTGCCAGCAGCCCGGCCGGGACAGGGGTCACCGGGGAGCTGTTTTTT. It encodes CASSPAGTGVTGELFF.

This clone has a single count. This chain links TRBV2 with TRBJ1-2, with D possibly being TRBD1 (5 bases). The germline CDR1 and CDR2 sequences are SNHLY and FYNNEI. CDR3 size: 12 residues. V was shortened by 8 bases and J by 2 bases, with 9 bases between the two germline ends. This CDR3 is CASEDKNYGYTF. The CDR3, as DNA: TGTGCCAGCGAGGACAAGAACTATGGCTACACCTTC.

The rearrangement links TRBV5-1 to TRBJ2-2, with D maybe TRBD2 (7 bases). V was pared by 0 bases and J by 5 bases, with 14 bases between. This CDR3 has 16 amino acids. The germline gives CDR1 SGHRS, CDR2 YFSETQ. As DNA, the CDR3 is TGCGCCAGCAGCTTGGGGGTCGGGGGGCGAACCGGGGAGCTGTTTTTT. Amino acid sequence: CASSLGVGGRTGELFF.

The J gene is TRBJ2-5, the V gene TRBV5-1; D tentatively reads TRBD1 or TRBD2 (6 bases each). This CDR3 has 16 amino acids. Per the germline V gene, CDR1 is SGHRS and CDR2 is YFSETQ. The ends were cut back, 0 bases at V and 5 bases at J, with 17 bases in the middle. Here the CDR3 DNA reads TGCGCCAGCAGCTTGGAAATTGGGGGGCCGAGGGAGACCCAGTACTTC. Translation gives CASSLEIGGPRETQYF.

The chain couples TRBV7-8 to TRBJ1-5; D is ambiguous. The CDR3 is 16 residues long. With 3 bases removed from V and 0 bases from J, the gap between germline ends came to 12 bases. CDR1 is SGHVS, CDR2 FQNEAQ, per germline. This chain's CDR3 is CASSLGQTNSNQPQHF. As DNA, the CDR3 is TGTGCCAGCAGCTTGGGTCAGACGAATAGCAATCAGCCCCAGCATTTT.

Only one count was recorded for this clone. V and J are TRBV30 and TRBJ2-1; TRBD2 might be the D (7 bases). V dropped 5 bases and J dropped 1 base, with 12 bases sitting between them. CDR1 is GTSNPN and CDR2 is SVGIG in the germline V gene (reference sequence). This CDR3 contains 14 residues. CDR3 coding DNA: TGTGCCTGGCAAGGGGGGGCTTCCTACAATGAGCAGTTCTTC. This sequence encodes CAWQGGASYNEQFF.

The chain recombines TRBV5-1 with TRBJ2-7; D gene unclear. The CDR3 consists of 16 residues. V was trimmed by 0 bases and J by 0 bases, leaving 13 bases between them. Germline V CDR1 and CDR2: SGHRS, YFSETQ. This CDR3 reads CASSLGVADFSYEQYF. The CDR3 DNA reads TGCGCCAGCAGCTTGGGAGTTGCAGACTTCTCCTACGAGCAGTACTTC.

The V gene is TRBV13, the J gene TRBJ2-2; D uncertain. CDR3 size: 12 residues. Germline assignment: CDR1 PRHDT and CDR2 FYEKMQ (reference sequence). V was cut by 2 bases and J by 5 bases, with 3 bases left in between. CDR3 sequence: CASSLLTGELFF. For the CDR3, the DNA is TGTGCCAGCAGCTTACTAACCGGGGAGCTGTTTTTT.

This rearrangement joins TRBV4-2 to TRBJ2-1, with 11 bases fitting TRBD2. This CDR3 is built from 17 residues. Germline lookup yields CDR1 LGHNA and CDR2 YNFKEQ. Germline trimming cut 4 bases from V and 1 base from J; bases unmatched to any gene: 6. CDR3 in amino acids: CASSPRLAGWSYNEQFF. CDR3 coding DNA: TGTGCCAGCAGCCCCCGACTAGCGGGGTGGTCCTACAATGAGCAGTTCTTC.

This rearrangement joins TRBV7-2 to TRBJ1-5; TRBD1 matches 8 bases. V lost 5 bases, J lost 5 bases, and 8 bases stayed unmatched. This CDR3 is built from 15 residues. Germline V CDR1 and CDR2: SGHTA, FQGNSA. In DNA, the CDR3 is TGTGCCAGCAGCCCGCTCGGACAGGGATATCAGCCCCAGCATTTT. This encodes CASSPLGQGYQPQHF.

V usage is TRBV6-5 and J usage is TRBJ2-5; possibly TRBD2 for D (6 bases). Germline V lookup: CDR1 MNHEY, CDR2 SVGAGI. This CDR3 is built from 13 residues. Between the trimmed V and J ends, which lost 0 bases and 4 bases, there was a span of 6 bases. CDR3 residues: CASSYSGLETQYF. The DNA of the CDR3 is TGTGCCAGCAGTTACTCGGGACTAGAGACCCAGTACTTC.

This chain connects TRBV10-3 to TRBJ1-1; D is unclear. The germline V and J ends were trimmed by 4 bases and 1 base, with 10 bases remaining between them. Germline V gives CDR1 ENHRY, CDR2 SYGVKD. The CDR3 runs 14 residues. This CDR3 reads CAISGNAPNTEAFF. CDR3 sequence (DNA): TGTGCCATCAGTGGGAACGCCCCGAACACTGAAGCTTTCTTT.

As to this clone: Relative to the germline gene, one junction end is altered; a read error may explain this. The J gene is TRBJ2-5, the V gene TRBV9; weak D call: TRBD2 (6 bases). This CDR3 is built from 16 residues. From germline, CDR1 is SGDLS and CDR2 YYNGEE. The CDR3 nucleotides read TGTGCCAGCACCCAGGGTATTGGAGGGGCACAAGGGACCCAGTACTTC. Residues: CASTQGIGGAQGTQYF.

The V gene is TRBV29-1, the J gene TRBJ1-1; D gene ambiguous. Germline values: CDR1 SQVTM, CDR2 ANQGSEA. V lost 7 bases, J lost 1 base, and 7 bases lay in between. CDR3 length equals 11 residues. The CDR3 sequence: CSERTNTEAFF. CDR3 bases: TGCAGCGAACGGACGAACACTGAAGCTTTCTTT.

This rearrangement joins TRBV9 to TRBJ2-1; 8 bases map to TRBD2. Germline V gene sequence: CDR1 SGDLS, CDR2 YYNGEE. With 0 bases clipped from V and 9 bases from J, the junction kept 11 bases outside the gene matches. There are 16 residues in the CDR3. The CDR3 nucleotides read TGTGCCAGCAGCGTAGCCCCGGGACTAGTGAGCGGTGAGCAGTTCTTC. Protein: CASSVAPGLVSGEQFF.

The rearrangement links TRBV5-5 to TRBJ1-2, with unresolved D. Germline CDR1 is SGHKS and CDR2 is YYEKEE (reference sequence). This CDR3 has 16 residues. Trimming removed 0 bases at V and 1 base at J, with 13 bases between. For the CDR3, the DNA is TGTGCCAGCAGCTTGGCAGGTTCCTGGTTTAACTATGGCTACACCTTC. Protein product: CASSLAGSWFNYGYTF.

The gene calls are TRBV29-1 and TRBJ1-3, with a weak D call TRBD1 (5 bases). Germline V lookup: CDR1 SQVTM, CDR2 ANQGSEA. V was trimmed by 3 bases and J by 8 bases, leaving 14 bases between them. The CDR3 totals 13 residues. CDR3 sequence reads: CSVDGGKGDTIYF. The CDR3 nucleotides are TGCAGCGTTGACGGGGGGAAAGGGGACACCATATATTTT.

The rearrangement links TRBV7-2 to TRBJ2-7; D might be TRBD2 (5 bases). The V gene's germline CDR1 is SGHTA and CDR2 FQGNSA. Trimming stripped 5 bases from V and 1 base from J, with 9 bases between. CDR3 length: 13 amino acids. The CDR3 reads CASSHWRSYEQYF. The CDR3 DNA reads as TGTGCCAGCAGCCATTGGAGGTCCTACGAGCAGTACTTC.

V gene TRBV5-5 combines with J gene TRBJ2-2; D may be TRBD2 (6 bases). Trimming cost V 1 base and J 2 bases, with 9 bases left between them. The CDR3 covers 15 residues. Germline V gives CDR1 SGHKS, CDR2 YYEKEE (reference sequence). The CDR3 DNA sequence: TGTGCCAGCAGCTTGTGGAGGGGAAACACCGGGGAGCTGTTTTTT. Translated: CASSLWRGNTGELFF.

The V gene is TRBV19, the J gene TRBJ1-1; perhaps TRBD1 as D (6 bases). Trimming shortened V by 7 bases and J by 1 base, and 10 bases separated the two germline ends. The CDR3 extends over 13 amino acids. Germline lookup yields CDR1 LNHDA and CDR2 SQIVND (reference sequence). The CDR3 bases are TGTGCCAGTATTGAAGGGGGGAACACTGAAGCTTTCTTT. As protein: CASIEGGNTEAFF.

In regard to this clone: Other DNA sequences from this sample encode an identical CDR3 as well. The gene calls are TRBV6-5 and TRBJ2-2; no firm D call. Trimming removed 0 bases at V and 2 bases at J, with 4 bases between. The CDR3 is made up of 14 amino acids. Germline loops: CDR1 MNHEY, CDR2 SVGAGI. CDR3 in amino acids: CASSYSGNTGELFF. DNA for the CDR3: TGTGCCAGCAGTTACTCGGGAAACACCGGGGAGCTGTTTTTT.

The chain combines TRBV6-5 with TRBJ1-2; D is uncertain. Germline CDR1 reads MNHEY; CDR2 reads SVGAGI. The V end was cut by 5 bases, the J end by 4 bases, with 5 bases between. The CDR3 contains 11 residues. CDR3 DNA: TGTGCCAGCAGTGCGTTCTATGGCTACACCTTC. Its translation is CASSAFYGYTF.

The rearrangement uses TRBV12-5 and TRBJ2-2, with 11 bases that match TRBD1. Germline V lookup: CDR1 LGHNT, CDR2 FRNRAP. V lost 2 bases and J lost 7; bases outside the gene matches: 6. The CDR3 loop spans 16 amino acids. The CDR3 sequence is CASGLRDRGLIGELFF. The CDR3 bases are TGTGCTAGTGGTTTGAGGGACAGGGGGTTAATCGGGGAGCTGTTTTTT.

This clone was found a few times. V is TRBV7-2 and J is TRBJ1-5, with D possibly matching TRBD1 (6 bases). The CDR3 length is 14 residues. The ends were cut back, 1 base at V and 2 bases at J, with 6 bases in the middle. Germline values: CDR1 SGHTA, CDR2 FQGNSA. The CDR3, as DNA: TGTGCCAGCAGCTTAGGACAGGGCAATCAGCCCCAGCATTTT. This sequence encodes CASSLGQGNQPQHF.

This chain uses TRBV27 with TRBJ2-7; 9 bases match TRBD2. The CDR3 covers 18 residues. J lost 3 bases, V lost 0 bases, and 12 bases had no gene match. CDR1 and CDR2 from the germline V gene are MNHEY and SMNVEV (reference sequence). In DNA, the CDR3 is TGTGCCAGCAGTTTATCGACCAAGCGGGAGGCCGACCACTACGAGCAGTACTTC. Its translation is CASSLSTKREADHYEQYF.

In DNA, the CDR3 is TGTGCCAGCAGTCTCCAATACAGGGACACTGAAGCTTTCTTT. Its translation: CASSLQYRDTEAFF. The chain carries TRBV27 and TRBJ1-1; a weak D match, TRBD1 (6 bases). The germline gives CDR1 MNHEY, CDR2 SMNVEV (reference sequence). The CDR3 is 14 amino acids. V lost 5 bases and J 3 bases, leaving 13 bases between the germline ends.

The genes are TRBV30 and TRBJ1-4, with a weak D call TRBD1 (5 bases). Between the trimmed V and J ends, which lost 2 bases and 5 bases, there was a span of 12 bases. Germline CDR1 and CDR2: GTSNPN and SVGIG (reference sequence). The CDR3 has 14 amino acids. In DNA form, the CDR3 reads TGTGCCTGGAGTCTTCGATGGGGGAATGAAAAACTGTTTTTT. Protein product: CAWSLRWGNEKLFF.

This clone was recorded a few times. CDR3 DNA sequence: TGTGCCAGCAGTTACTGGACAGCTTACACCGGGGAGCTGTTTTTT. Translated: CASSYWTAYTGELFF. This chain uses TRBV6-5 with TRBJ2-2, with D possibly being TRBD1 (6 bases). In germline, CDR1 is MNHEY, CDR2 SVGAGI. This CDR3 has 15 residues. Trimming stripped 1 base from V and 3 bases from J, with 9 bases between.

This clone turned up a few times. J is TRBJ2-3 and V is TRBV9, with D perhaps matching TRBD1 or TRBD2 (5 bases each). The V end was cut by 2 bases, the J end by 4 bases, with 11 bases between. CDR1 is SGDLS, CDR2 YYNGEE, per germline. The CDR3 contains 14 residues. CDR3 nucleotides: TGTGCCAGCAGCGTGGGGGTGGAGGCAGATACGCAGTATTTT. Amino acid sequence: CASSVGVEADTQYF.

The chain carries TRBV5-1 and TRBJ1-2, with D unclear. Germline V gene data show CDR1 as SGHRS and CDR2 as YFSETQ. Trimming removed 5 bases at V and 5 bases at J, with 7 bases between. The CDR3 contains 11 residues. The CDR3 reads CASSSGYGYTF. For the CDR3, the DNA is TGCGCCAGCAGTTCGGGGTATGGCTACACCTTC.